This note documents a single T cell receptor (beta chain) sequence. These data originate in a study of blood T cell repertoires in COVID-19. Study-level information: Sites across the United States, Italy and Spain contributed samples from acute and convalescent COVID-19. Sample material is recorded as cDNA or gDNA derived from T cells, B-cell-depleted T cells, or PBMCs.

The CDR3 sequence is 16 residues long. Germline CDR1 is LNHDA and CDR2 is SQIVND (reference sequence). V gave up 7 bases and J gave up 1 base; unmatched junction bases: 4. Original processing methods: Amplification from reference gene primers served as the basis for estimated nucleated cell counts. Sequencing used immunoSEQ multiplex PCR; TCRdb keeps in-frame clones, though not all of them. V and J calls and clone size are those listed in that table; D and trimming were worked out from the DNA. The sample has roughly 230,000 clones; 84% are singletons. The TCR was taken from a man aged 45-65 years with acute or convalescent COVID-19. The chain couples TRBV19 to TRBJ2-1; 13 nucleotides agree with TRBD2. Source material: peripheral blood. The CDR3 sequence is CASTGLAGESYNEQFF. CDR3 DNA sequence: TGTGCCAGTACCGGACTAGCGGGAGAATCCTACAATGAGCAGTTCTTC.